This T cell receptor (beta chain) was obtained from a study of cytomegalovirus exposure and HLA in healthy donors. The study, taken as a whole, reports: In a later analysis, productive TCRs from donors in an Asian-associated ancestry cluster reportedly carried fewer N-insertions than the cohort mean. Most likely, a cluster of highly shared sequence variants arose as a sequencing artifact. TCR beta chains numbering under 200 were designated cytomegalovirus-associated.

A remark on this clone: Its antigen is not known.

13 Jbeta primers and 60 Vbeta primers were used for the PCR. In the original processing: Approximately 73 million unique TCR beta chains, roughly 10 million shared, were counted in a later analysis. Using immunoSEQ multiplex PCR, the repertoire was profiled, and TCRdb retains in-frame clones only, with some absent. V and J calls and clone size follow that table, whereas D and trimming were derived from the DNA. Of around 140,000 clones in the sample, around four fifths were seen once. This sequence originates from a man aged 25 to 40 in good health and CMV-seropositive. The sequenced sample consisted of PBMCs.

The CDR3, as DNA: TGTGCCAGCAGCATGGGGACAGGGTCCGGGGCCAACGTCCTGACTTTC. Encoded protein: CASSMGTGSGANVLTF. The chain carries TRBV11-3 and TRBJ2-6; 9 nucleotides align to TRBD1. J gave up 4 bases and V 5 bases, and 6 bases lay outside the gene matches. Per the germline V gene, CDR1 is SGHNT and CDR2 is YENEEA. This CDR3 comprises 16 residues.